These T cell receptor beta chains were read from a single sample in a study of blood T cell repertoires in COVID-19. Generated by immunoSEQ multiplex PCR, the TCRdb table keeps only in-frame clones and is missing some. The sample lists some 360,000 clones, 80% to 90% occurring once. Sequenced material: peripheral blood. The receptors here all came from an older woman with COVID-19, enrolled during active disease. The CDR3 runs from the conserved cysteine through the conserved F or W. A D gene is named only where the DNA matches it firmly. Not every row has a clone size; where given, it reads once, few, many or a size class.

CDR3 DNA: TGTGCCAGCAGTTCCACCTCCTCAGGGCAAGCCCAGCATTTT
CDR3 protein: CASSSTSSGQAQHF
clone size: .
D gene: .
V gene: TRBV28
J gene: TRBJ1-5

CDR3 DNA: TGCAGCGTTGAAAAGGAGTCAGACGCTGAAGCTTTCTTT
CDR3 protein: CSVEKESDAEAFF
clone size: .
D gene: .
V gene: TRBV29-1
J gene: TRBJ1-1

CDR3 DNA: TGTGCCAGCAGTTTACCCCCACTTTCTAGCGGGGGAAATGAGCAGTTCTTC
CDR3 protein: CASSLPPLSSGGNEQFF
clone size: .
D gene: TRBD2
V gene: TRBV28
J gene: TRBJ2-1

CDR3 DNA: TGTGCCAGCATCGGGGGGGCGCGGGGTCAGCCCCAGCATTTT
CDR3 protein: CASIGGARGQPQHF
clone size: once
D gene: .
V gene: TRBV6-5
J gene: TRBJ1-5

CDR3 DNA: TGTGCCACCAGGAAGACCGGGACACCCGATGGCTACACCTTC
CDR3 protein: CATRKTGTPDGYTF
clone size: .
D gene: .
V gene: TRBV15
J gene: TRBJ1-2

CDR3 DNA: TGTGCCTGGAGACCCGGACAGTCCTCCTATAATTCACCCCTCCACTTT
CDR3 protein: CAWRPGQSSYNSPLHF
clone size: .
D gene: .
V gene: TRBV30
J gene: TRBJ1-6

CDR3 DNA: TGTGCCGGACTAGGTGCTAATAACTATGGCTACACCTTC
CDR3 protein: CAGLGANNYGYTF
clone size: .
D gene: .
V gene: TRBV18
J gene: TRBJ1-2

CDR3 DNA: TGTGCCTGGAGTGGCCAGAACAGGGGGCGTCCCTCTCTTTATGGCTACACCTTC
CDR3 protein: CAWSGQNRGRPSLYGYTF
clone size: once
D gene: TRBD1
V gene: TRBV30
J gene: TRBJ1-2

CDR3 DNA: TGTGCCAGCTCCCGAGGCCTCTTTGGCTACACCTTC
CDR3 protein: CASSRGLFGYTF
clone size: .
D gene: .
V gene: TRBV6-5
J gene: TRBJ1-2

CDR3 DNA: TGCAGCGTGGAGACAGTTGCGAATCAGCCCCAGCATTTT
CDR3 protein: CSVETVANQPQHF
clone size: few
D gene: .
V gene: TRBV29-1
J gene: TRBJ1-5

CDR3 DNA: TGCAGCGTTGTTGGAGTTGCCCAAGAGACCCAGTACTTC
CDR3 protein: CSVVGVAQETQYF
clone size: .
D gene: .
V gene: TRBV29-1
J gene: TRBJ2-5

CDR3 DNA: TGCGCCAGCAGCTTCGGAGCGGGGGGGCGACGGTACTTC
CDR3 protein: CASSFGAGGRRYF
clone size: .
D gene: TRBD2
V gene: TRBV5-1
J gene: TRBJ2-5

CDR3 DNA: TGTGCCAGCAGCGTAGACCGAGTGCGAGGGAACAATTCACCCCTCCACTTT
CDR3 protein: CASSVDRVRGNNSPLHF
clone size: .
D gene: .
V gene: TRBV9
J gene: TRBJ1-6

CDR3 DNA: TGTGCCAGCAGCCCTGGACCGGGGAACTATGGCTACACCTTC
CDR3 protein: CASSPGPGNYGYTF
clone size: .
D gene: .
V gene: TRBV5-5
J gene: TRBJ1-2

CDR3 DNA: TGTGCCAGCAGTGAAGGTCCCCTCAATCAGCCCCAGCATTTT
CDR3 protein: CASSEGPLNQPQHF
clone size: .
D gene: .
V gene: TRBV2
J gene: TRBJ1-5

CDR3 DNA: TGTGCCACCAGCAGAGCCCCAAGCGGGGGAAATTCACCCCTCCACTTT
CDR3 protein: CATSRAPSGGNSPLHF
clone size: few
D gene: .
V gene: TRBV15
J gene: TRBJ1-6

CDR3 DNA: TGTGCCAGCAGCCAGACGGGGGGCAGGGTCACTGAAGCTTTCTTT
CDR3 protein: CASSQTGGRVTEAFF
clone size: .
D gene: .
V gene: TRBV7-8
J gene: TRBJ1-1

CDR3 DNA: TGTGCCTGGAGGTCAAGCACAGATACGCAGTATTTT
CDR3 protein: CAWRSSTDTQYF
clone size: .
D gene: .
V gene: TRBV30
J gene: TRBJ2-3

CDR3 DNA: TGTGCCAGCAGTTACTCAGCTGGGGGGAAGGAACAAAAACTGTTTTTT
CDR3 protein: CASSYSAGGKEQKLFF
clone size: .
D gene: .
V gene: TRBV6-2/TRBV6-3
J gene: TRBJ1-4

CDR3 DNA: TGCAGTTATCCCTCCTACGAGCAGTACTTC
CDR3 protein: CSYPSYEQYF
clone size: .
D gene: .
V gene: TRBV20-1
J gene: TRBJ2-7

CDR3 DNA: TGTGCCAGCAGCTCTACAGGGGATGTTTCCTACGAGCAGTACTTC
CDR3 protein: CASSSTGDVSYEQYF
clone size: .
D gene: TRBD1
V gene: TRBV28
J gene: TRBJ2-7

CDR3 DNA: TGTGCCAGCAGCTTAGGAGGGTTTAACTATGGCTACACCTTC
CDR3 protein: CASSLGGFNYGYTF
clone size: .
D gene: .
V gene: TRBV7-2
J gene: TRBJ1-2

CDR3 DNA: TGTGCCAGCAGCACACGGACTAGCGGGGGGTACAATGAGCAGTTCTTC
CDR3 protein: CASSTRTSGGYNEQFF
clone size: .
D gene: TRBD2
V gene: TRBV7-2
J gene: TRBJ2-1

CDR3 DNA: TGTGCCAGCAGCCTACTGACAGGGACTGAAGCTTTCTTT
CDR3 protein: CASSLLTGTEAFF
clone size: .
D gene: TRBD1
V gene: TRBV14
J gene: TRBJ1-1

CDR3 DNA: TGCAGCGTTGTGGGGGGGAACACCGGGGAGCTGTTTTTT
CDR3 protein: CSVVGGNTGELFF
clone size: .
D gene: .
V gene: TRBV29-1
J gene: TRBJ2-2

CDR3 DNA: TGTGCCTGGAGTGTGGGGAGCGGGGGGCGATATCAGCCCCAGCATTTT
CDR3 protein: CAWSVGSGGRYQPQHF
clone size: .
D gene: .
V gene: TRBV30
J gene: TRBJ1-5

CDR3 DNA: TGTGCCAGCTCCCGCCGACAGGGGGAGAAGACCCAGTACTTC
CDR3 protein: CASSRRQGEKTQYF
clone size: .
D gene: TRBD1
V gene: TRBV18
J gene: TRBJ2-5

CDR3 DNA: TGTGCCAGCAGCTTGGGACAGGGTGATGGAAACACCATATATTTT
CDR3 protein: CASSLGQGDGNTIYF
clone size: .
D gene: TRBD1
V gene: TRBV5-6
J gene: TRBJ1-3